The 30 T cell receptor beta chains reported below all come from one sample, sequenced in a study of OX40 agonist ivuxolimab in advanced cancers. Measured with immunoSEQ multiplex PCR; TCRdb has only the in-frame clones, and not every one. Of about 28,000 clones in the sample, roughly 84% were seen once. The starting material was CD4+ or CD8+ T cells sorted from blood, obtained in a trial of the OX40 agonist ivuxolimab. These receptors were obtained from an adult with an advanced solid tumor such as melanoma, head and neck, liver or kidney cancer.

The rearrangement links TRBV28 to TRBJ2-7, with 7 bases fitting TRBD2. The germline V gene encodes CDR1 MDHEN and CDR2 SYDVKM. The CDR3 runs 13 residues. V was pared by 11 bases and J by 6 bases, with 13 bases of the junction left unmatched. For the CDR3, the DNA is TGTGCCTCACGGTGGGGAGGGGTATCCGAGCAGTACTTC. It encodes CASRWGGVSEQYF. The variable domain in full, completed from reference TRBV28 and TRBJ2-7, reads DVKVTQSSRYLVKRTGEKVFLECVQDMDHENMFWYRQDPGLGLRLIYFSYDVKMKEKGDIPEGYSVSREKKERFSLILESASTNQTSMYLCASRWGGVSEQYFGPGTRLTVT.

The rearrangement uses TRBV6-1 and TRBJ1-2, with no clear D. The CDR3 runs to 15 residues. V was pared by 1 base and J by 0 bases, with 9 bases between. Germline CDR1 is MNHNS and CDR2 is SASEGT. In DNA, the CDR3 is TGTGCCAGCAGTGAAGTAATGAGCTCTAACTATGGCTACACCTTC. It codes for CASSEVMSSNYGYTF.

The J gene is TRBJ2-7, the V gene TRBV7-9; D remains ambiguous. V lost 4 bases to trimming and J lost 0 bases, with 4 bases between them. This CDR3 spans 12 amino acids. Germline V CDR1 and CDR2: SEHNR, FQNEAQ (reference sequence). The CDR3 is CASSSTSYEQYF. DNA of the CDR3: TGTGCCAGCAGCTCTACCTCCTACGAGCAGTACTTC. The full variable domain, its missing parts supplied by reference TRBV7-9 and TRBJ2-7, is DTGVSQNPRHKITKRGQNVTFRCDPISEHNRLYWYRQTLGQGPEFLTYFQNEAQLEKSRLLSDRFSAERPKGSFSTLEIQRTEQGDSAMYLCASSSTSYEQYFGPGTRLTVT.

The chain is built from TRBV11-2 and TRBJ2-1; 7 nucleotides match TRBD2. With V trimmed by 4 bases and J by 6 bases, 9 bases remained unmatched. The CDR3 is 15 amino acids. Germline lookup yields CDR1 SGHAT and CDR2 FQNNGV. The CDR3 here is CASSSGDYWGNEQFF. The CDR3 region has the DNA TGTGCCAGCAGCTCGGGGGACTATTGGGGCAATGAGCAGTTCTTC.

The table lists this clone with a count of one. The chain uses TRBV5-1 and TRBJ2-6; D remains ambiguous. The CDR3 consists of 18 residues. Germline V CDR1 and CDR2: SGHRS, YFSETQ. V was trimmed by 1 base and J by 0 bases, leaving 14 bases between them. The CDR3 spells CASSLTTPFPSGANVLTF. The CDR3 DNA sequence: TGCGCCAGCAGCTTGACGACACCTTTCCCCTCTGGGGCCAACGTCCTGACTTTC.

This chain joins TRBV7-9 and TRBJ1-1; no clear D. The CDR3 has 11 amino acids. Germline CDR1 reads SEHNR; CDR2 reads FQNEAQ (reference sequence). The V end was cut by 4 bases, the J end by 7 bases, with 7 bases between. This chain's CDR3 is CASSSFLEAFF. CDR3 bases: TGTGCCAGCAGCTCTTTCCTTGAAGCTTTCTTT.

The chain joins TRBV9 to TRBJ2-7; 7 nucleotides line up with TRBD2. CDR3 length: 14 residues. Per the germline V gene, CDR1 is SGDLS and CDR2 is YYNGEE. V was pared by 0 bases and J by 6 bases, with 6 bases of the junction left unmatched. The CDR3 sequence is CASSVVGGRAEQYF. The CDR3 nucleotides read TGTGCCAGCAGCGTAGTAGGTGGGAGGGCCGAGCAGTACTTC. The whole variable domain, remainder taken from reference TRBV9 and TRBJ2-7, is DSGVTQTPKHLITATGQRVTLRCSPRSGDLSVYWYQQSLDQGLQFLIQYYNGEERAKGNILERFSAQQFPDLHSELNLSSLELGDSALYFCASSVVGGRAEQYFGPGTRLTVT.

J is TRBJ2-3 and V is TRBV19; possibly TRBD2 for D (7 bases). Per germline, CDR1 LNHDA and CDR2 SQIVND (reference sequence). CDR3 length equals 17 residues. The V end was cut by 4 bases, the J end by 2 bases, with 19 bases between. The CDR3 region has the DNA TGTGCCAGTAGTACCCCTGATGGGGGGGCGAACACAGATACGCAGTATTTT. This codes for CASSTPDGGANTDTQYF.

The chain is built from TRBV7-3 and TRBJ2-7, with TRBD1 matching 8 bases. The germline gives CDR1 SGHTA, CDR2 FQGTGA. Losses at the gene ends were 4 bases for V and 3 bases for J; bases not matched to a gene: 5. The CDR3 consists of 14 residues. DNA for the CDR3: TGTGCCAGCAGCTCAGGGGGCGCGGGCTACGAGCAGTACTTC. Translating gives CASSSGGAGYEQYF.

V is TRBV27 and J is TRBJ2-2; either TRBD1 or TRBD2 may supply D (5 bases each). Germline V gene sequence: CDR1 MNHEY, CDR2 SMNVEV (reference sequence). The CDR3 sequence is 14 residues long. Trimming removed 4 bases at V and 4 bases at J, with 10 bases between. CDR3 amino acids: CASSWDGRTGELFF. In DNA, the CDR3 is TGTGCCAGCAGTTGGGACGGACGCACCGGGGAGCTGTTTTTT.

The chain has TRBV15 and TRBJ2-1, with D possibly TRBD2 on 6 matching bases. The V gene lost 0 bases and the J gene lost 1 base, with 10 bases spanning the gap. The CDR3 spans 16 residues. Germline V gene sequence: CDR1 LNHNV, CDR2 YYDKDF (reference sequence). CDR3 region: CATSRDLGGSYNEQFF. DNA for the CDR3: TGTGCCACCAGCAGAGATCTGGGGGGTTCCTACAATGAGCAGTTCTTC.

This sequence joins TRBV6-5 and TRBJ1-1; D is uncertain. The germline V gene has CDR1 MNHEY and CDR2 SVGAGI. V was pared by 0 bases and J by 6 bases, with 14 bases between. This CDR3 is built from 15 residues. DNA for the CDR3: TGTGCCAGCAGTTACTCGGGCAGTTCGGGCTCTGAAGCTTTCTTT. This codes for CASSYSGSSGSEAFF.

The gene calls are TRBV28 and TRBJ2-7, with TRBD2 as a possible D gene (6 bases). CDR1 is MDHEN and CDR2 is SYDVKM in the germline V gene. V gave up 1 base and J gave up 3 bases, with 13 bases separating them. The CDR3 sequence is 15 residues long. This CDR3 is CASSLSPGLIYEQYF. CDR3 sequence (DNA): TGTGCCAGCAGTTTATCCCCGGGACTGATCTACGAGCAGTACTTC.

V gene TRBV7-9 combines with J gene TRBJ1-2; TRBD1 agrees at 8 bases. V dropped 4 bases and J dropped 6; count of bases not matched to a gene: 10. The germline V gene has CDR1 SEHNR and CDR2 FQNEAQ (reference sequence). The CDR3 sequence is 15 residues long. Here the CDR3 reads CASSSRDRMKDGYTF. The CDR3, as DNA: TGTGCCAGCAGCTCGCGGGACAGGATGAAGGATGGCTACACCTTC.

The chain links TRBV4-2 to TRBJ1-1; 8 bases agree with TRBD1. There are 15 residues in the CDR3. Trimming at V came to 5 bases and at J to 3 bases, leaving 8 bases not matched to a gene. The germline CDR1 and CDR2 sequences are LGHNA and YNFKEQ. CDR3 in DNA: TGTGCCAGCAGCTCTAGACAGGGGTGGGACACTGAAGCTTTCTTT. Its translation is CASSSRQGWDTEAFF.

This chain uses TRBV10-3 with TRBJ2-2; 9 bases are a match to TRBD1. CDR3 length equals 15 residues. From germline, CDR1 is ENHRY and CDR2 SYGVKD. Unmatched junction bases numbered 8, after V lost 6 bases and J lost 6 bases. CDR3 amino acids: CAIREAQGASGELFF. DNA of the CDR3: TGTGCCATCAGAGAGGCACAGGGGGCTTCCGGGGAGCTGTTTTTT.

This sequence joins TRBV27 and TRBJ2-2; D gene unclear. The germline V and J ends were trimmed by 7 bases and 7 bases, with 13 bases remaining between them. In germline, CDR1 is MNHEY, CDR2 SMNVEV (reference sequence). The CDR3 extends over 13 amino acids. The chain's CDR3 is CASTHWSGGELFF. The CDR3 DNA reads TGTGCCAGCACCCATTGGTCAGGCGGGGAGCTGTTTTTT.

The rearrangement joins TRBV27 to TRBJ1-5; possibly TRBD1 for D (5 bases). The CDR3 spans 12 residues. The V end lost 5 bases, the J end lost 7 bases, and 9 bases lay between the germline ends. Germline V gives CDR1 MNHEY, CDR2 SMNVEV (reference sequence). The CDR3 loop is CASSPWGQPQHF. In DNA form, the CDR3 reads TGTGCCAGCAGTCCCTGGGGGCAGCCCCAGCATTTT.

CDR3 DNA sequence: TGTGCCAGAAGCTTCTATGTGACAGCACGCTGGAGGGAGACCCAGTACTTC. This codes for CARSFYVTARWRETQYF. The chain has TRBV5-3 and TRBJ2-5; TRBD1 or TRBD2 may be the D gene (5 bases each). TRBV5-3 is placed among ORFs of uncertain function. Trimming shortened V by 2 bases and J by 5 bases, and 22 bases separated the two germline ends. The length of the CDR3 is 17 residues.

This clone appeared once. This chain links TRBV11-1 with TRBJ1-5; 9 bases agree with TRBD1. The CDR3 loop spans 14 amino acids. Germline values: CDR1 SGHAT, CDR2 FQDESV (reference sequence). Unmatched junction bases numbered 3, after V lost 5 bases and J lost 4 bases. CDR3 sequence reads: CASSHGTGNQPQHF. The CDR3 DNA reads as TGTGCCAGCAGCCATGGGACAGGGAATCAGCCCCAGCATTTT.

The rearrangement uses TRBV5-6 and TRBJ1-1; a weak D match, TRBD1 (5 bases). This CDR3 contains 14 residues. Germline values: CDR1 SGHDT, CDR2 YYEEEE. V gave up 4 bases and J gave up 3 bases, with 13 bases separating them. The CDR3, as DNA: TGTGCCAGCAGCGAGGCCTGGGGGGACACTGAAGCTTTCTTT. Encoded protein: CASSEAWGDTEAFF.

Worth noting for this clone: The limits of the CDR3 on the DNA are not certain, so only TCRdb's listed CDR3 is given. The CDR3 loop is CASSTSDRVNGYTF. V gene TRBV6-6 combines with J gene TRBJ1-2; no check of the table's D call, TRBD1, against the DNA was made. Germline lookup yields CDR1 MNHNY and CDR2 SVGAGI (reference sequence). The CDR3 spans 14 amino acids, including both terminal residues.

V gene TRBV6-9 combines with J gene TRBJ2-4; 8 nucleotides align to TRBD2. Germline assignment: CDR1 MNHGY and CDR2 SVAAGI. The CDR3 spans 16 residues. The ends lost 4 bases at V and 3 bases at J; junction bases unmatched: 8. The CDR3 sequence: CASSFWTSKGKNIQYF. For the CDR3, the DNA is TGTGCCAGCAGTTTCTGGACTAGCAAGGGCAAAAACATTCAGTACTTC.

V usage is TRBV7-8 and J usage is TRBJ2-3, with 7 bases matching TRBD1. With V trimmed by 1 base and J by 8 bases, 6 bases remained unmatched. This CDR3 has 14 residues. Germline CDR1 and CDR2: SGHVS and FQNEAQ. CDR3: CASSLDPQGFTQYF. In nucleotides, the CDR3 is TGTGCCAGCAGCTTAGACCCACAGGGGTTTACGCAGTATTTT.

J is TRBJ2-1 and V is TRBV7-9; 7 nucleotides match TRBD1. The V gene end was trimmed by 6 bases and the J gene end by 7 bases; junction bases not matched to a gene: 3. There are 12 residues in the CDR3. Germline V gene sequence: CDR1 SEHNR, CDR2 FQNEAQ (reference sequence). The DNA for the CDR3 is TGTGCCAGCAGAAAGACAGGGAATGAGCAGTTCTTC. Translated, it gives CASRKTGNEQFF.

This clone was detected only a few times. CDR3 DNA sequence: TGTGCCAGCAGAGGGACTAGCGGGTCATCCTACGAGCAGTACTTC. It translates to CASRGTSGSSYEQYF. The chain combines TRBV6-6 with TRBJ2-7; 12 nucleotides agree with TRBD2. This CDR3 has 15 residues. Germline CDR1 reads MNHNY; CDR2 reads SVGAGI (reference sequence). Trimming at V came to 6 bases and at J to 1 base, leaving 4 bases not matched to a gene.

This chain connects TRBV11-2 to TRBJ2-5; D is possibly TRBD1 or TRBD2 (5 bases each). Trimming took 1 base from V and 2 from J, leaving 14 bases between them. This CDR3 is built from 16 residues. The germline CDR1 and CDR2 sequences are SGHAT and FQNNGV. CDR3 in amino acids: CASSLATPGPQETQYF. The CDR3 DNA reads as TGTGCCAGCAGCTTAGCTACACCGGGGCCTCAAGAGACCCAGTACTTC. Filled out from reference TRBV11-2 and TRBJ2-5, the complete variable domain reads EAGVAQSPRYKIIEKRQSVAFWCNPISGHATLYWYQQILGQGPKLLIQFQNNGVVDDSQLPKDRFSAERLKGVDSTLKIQPAKLEDSAVYLCASSLATPGPQETQYFGPGTRLLVL.

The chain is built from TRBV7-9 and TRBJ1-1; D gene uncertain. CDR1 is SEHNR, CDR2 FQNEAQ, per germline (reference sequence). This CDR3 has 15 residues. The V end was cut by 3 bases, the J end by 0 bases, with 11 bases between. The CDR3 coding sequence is TGTGCCAGCAGCTTTGCTCAGGTTATGAACACTGAAGCTTTCTTT. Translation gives CASSFAQVMNTEAFF.

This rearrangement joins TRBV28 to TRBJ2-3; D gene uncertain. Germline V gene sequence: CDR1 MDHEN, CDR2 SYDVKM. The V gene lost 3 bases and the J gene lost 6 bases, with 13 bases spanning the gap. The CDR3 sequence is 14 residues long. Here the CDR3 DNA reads TGTGCCAGCAGTTTGTCAGATCCCTGGGATACGCAGTATTTT. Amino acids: CASSLSDPWDTQYF.

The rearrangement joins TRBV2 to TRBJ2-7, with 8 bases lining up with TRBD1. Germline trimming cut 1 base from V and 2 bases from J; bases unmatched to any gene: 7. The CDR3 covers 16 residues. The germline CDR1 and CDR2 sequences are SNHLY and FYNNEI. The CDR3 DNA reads TGTGCCAGCAGTGAAGGGACAGGGTATTTCGCCTACGAGCAGTACTTC. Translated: CASSEGTGYFAYEQYF.